The 15 T cell receptor beta chains listed next were all sequenced from one sample in a study of patients and donors after allogeneic stem cell transplantation. TCRdb reanalysed the RT-PCR reads using MiXCR and keeps one entry per CDR3 protein. The table shows roughly 230,000 distinct CDR3 sequences, with approximately 14% occurring only once. Sequences were obtained from blood, either unsorted or a sorted T cell fraction (not recorded which). The receptors were gathered from a human donor who was either an allogeneic HSCT recipient or a stem cell or donor lymphocyte infusion donor (not recorded which). It is not recorded whose cells these are; they may come from a transplant donor.

Ten or more counts support this clonotype. V and J are TRBV20-1 and TRBJ2-1; 12 bases map to TRBD2. Germline V lookup: CDR1 DFQATT, CDR2 SNEGSKA (reference sequence). CDR3 length equals 16 residues. V lost 3 bases to trimming and J lost 6 bases; unmatched junction nucleotides: 9. The DNA of the CDR3 is TGCAGTGCTAGGGTGACTAGCGGGAGAAAATCCAATGAGCAGTTCTTC. Translated, it gives CSARVTSGRKSNEQFF.

The sample holds many counts of this clonotype. This chain links TRBV10-3 with TRBJ1-2, with a weak D call TRBD1 (6 bases). From germline, CDR1 is ENHRY and CDR2 SYGVKD. The length of the CDR3 is 16 residues. Deletions cut 3 bases from V and 0 bases from J, with 14 bases between. The CDR3 DNA reads as TGTGCCATCAGTGAAGACAGGTTCCTAGCTAACTATGGCTACACCTTC. It codes for CAISEDRFLANYGYTF.

V is TRBV20-1 and J is TRBJ1-5, with a tentative D call TRBD1 (6 bases). V gave up 3 bases and J gave up 5 bases, with 8 bases separating them. This CDR3 spans 12 amino acids. Germline assignment: CDR1 DFQATT and CDR2 SNEGSKA (reference sequence). The CDR3 loop reads CSASSGDQPQHF. DNA of the CDR3: TGCAGTGCTAGTTCAGGGGATCAGCCCCAGCATTTT.

This clonotype has just a few counts. The chain is built from TRBV7-2 and TRBJ1-5; D is unresolved. Trimming took off 2 bases at V and 6 bases at J, with 11 bases between the two ends. CDR3 size: 14 residues. Germline V gives CDR1 SGHTA, CDR2 FQGNSA. The CDR3 bases are TGTGCCAGCAGCTTATTGGACCAGCGTCAGCCCCAGCATTTT. This gives the protein CASSLLDQRQPQHF.

Only a few counts were recorded for this clonotype. V and J are TRBV20-1 and TRBJ2-7; D gene uncertain. Trimming cost V 1 base and J 4 bases, with 14 bases left between them. This CDR3 has 14 residues. Germline V gene data show CDR1 as DFQATT and CDR2 as SNEGSKA (reference sequence). The CDR3 DNA reads as TGCAGTGCTAGAGTGCGTGGAGATAGGTACGAGCAGTACTTC. This sequence encodes CSARVRGDRYEQYF.

The chain uses TRBV20-1 and TRBJ1-6; no clear D gene. V lost 6 bases to trimming and J lost 10 bases, with 16 bases between them. Germline V gene sequence: CDR1 DFQATT, CDR2 SNEGSKA (reference sequence). This CDR3 is 13 amino acids long. The CDR3 nucleotides are TGCAGTGCCAAAGGGTTGGTAGGGTCACCCCTCCACTTT. Translation: CSAKGLVGSPLHF.

The chain is built from TRBV29-1 and TRBJ1-1; D not certain. Trimming took 0 bases from V and 4 from J, leaving 6 bases between them. Germline lookup yields CDR1 SQVTM and CDR2 ANQGSEA. This CDR3 is 12 amino acids long. The CDR3 here is CSVEEQITEAFF. DNA for the CDR3: TGCAGCGTTGAAGAACAGATCACTGAAGCTTTCTTT.

The table lists this clonotype with many counts. This chain links TRBV12-3 or TRBV12-4 with TRBJ2-3; 10 bases are shared with TRBD2. V lost 4 bases to trimming and J lost 4 bases; unmatched junction nucleotides: 8. The CDR3 spans 16 residues. The CDR3 DNA sequence: TGTGCCAGCAGTTCCTGGTCTAGCGGGAGCTCAGATACGCAGTATTTT. Amino acid sequence: CASSSWSSGSSDTQYF.

This clonotype has just a few counts. The chain is built from TRBV28 and TRBJ2-3, with D possibly TRBD2 on 6 matching bases. The CDR3 spans 13 residues. V gave up 5 bases and J gave up 14 bases, with 20 bases separating them. Germline V gene lookup returns CDR1 MDHEN and CDR2 SYDVKM. The CDR3 is CASSTRTPGVAYF. Here the CDR3 DNA reads TGTGCCAGCAGTACCCGCACGCCGGGAGTAGCGTATTTT.

Only a few counts were recorded for this clonotype. This rearrangement joins TRBV7-2 to TRBJ2-3; D might be TRBD2 (5 bases). V lost 7 bases and J 1 base, leaving 15 bases between the germline ends. The CDR3 runs 15 residues. Germline V gives CDR1 SGHTA, CDR2 FQGNSA. The CDR3 spells CASTQTGLGTDTQYF. The CDR3 nucleotides read TGTGCCAGCACCCAGACGGGGTTAGGCACAGATACGCAGTATTTT.

This clonotype was detected ten times or more. The gene calls are TRBV20-1 and TRBJ2-3; a weak D match, TRBD2 (6 bases). V dropped 3 bases and J dropped 1 base, with 14 bases sitting between them. The CDR3 has 15 residues. In germline, CDR1 is DFQATT, CDR2 SNEGSKA (reference sequence). The CDR3 spells CSASDSSEGTDTQYF. CDR3 DNA: TGCAGTGCTAGTGATTCTAGCGAGGGCACAGATACGCAGTATTTT.

This clonotype was found many times. This chain joins TRBV20-1 and TRBJ1-6, with D possibly being TRBD1 (6 bases). This CDR3 has 15 residues. Germline V gene sequence: CDR1 DFQATT, CDR2 SNEGSKA (reference sequence). The V and J ends lost 1 base and 0 bases respectively, with 7 bases between them. CDR3 sequence (DNA): TGCAGTGCTAGAGGGGGACACTCCTATAATTCACCCCTCCACTTT. Amino acids: CSARGGHSYNSPLHF.

The chain is built from TRBV20-1 and TRBJ2-5; D may be TRBD1 or TRBD2 (5 bases each). Germline lookup yields CDR1 DFQATT and CDR2 SNEGSKA (reference sequence). The CDR3 consists of 14 residues. The V end was cut by 3 bases, the J end by 0 bases, with 11 bases between. The CDR3 DNA sequence: TGCAGTGCTAGTTCGGGGCACAACCAAGAGACCCAGTACTTC. Translating gives CSASSGHNQETQYF.

This clonotype has more than one count but fewer than ten. V is TRBV4-2 and J is TRBJ1-5; TRBD1 matches at 11 bases. CDR3 size: 16 residues. Germline CDR1 and CDR2: LGHNA and YNFKEQ. With V trimmed by 3 bases and J by 1 base, 2 bases remained unmatched. The CDR3 DNA sequence: TGTGCCAGCAGCCAGGGACAGGGGGAAAGCAATCAGCCCCAGCATTTT. This sequence encodes CASSQGQGESNQPQHF.

The V call is TRBV6-1, the J call TRBJ1-1; D is unresolved. Germline V gene sequence: CDR1 MNHNS, CDR2 SASEGT. V was shortened by 1 base and J by 1 base, with 4 bases between the two germline ends. There are 13 residues in the CDR3. The CDR3: CASSEEWNTEAFF. In DNA form, the CDR3 reads TGTGCCAGCAGTGAAGAGTGGAACACTGAAGCTTTCTTT.